The 15 T cell receptor beta chains below come from one sample, sequenced in a study of control samples from healthy donors and cancer patients (dated by TCRdb to between 2020 and 2021). Libraries were built with the immunoSEQ multiplex PCR assay. TCRdb retrieved this table from immuneACCESS and kept in-frame rearrangements only. Not all clones are present; in checked studies, unresolved V genes account for under half, and no reason is known for the remainder. A total of about 140,000 clones appear in this sample, roughly 94% of them only once. 10% to 15% of the sample goes to the ten largest clones. Sequencing used blood. The receptors shown here come from a middle-aged man in good health.

This clone was recorded a few times. V gene TRBV4-3 combines with J gene TRBJ1-2, with TRBD1 identical over 7 bases. The V gene's germline CDR1 is LGHNA and CDR2 YSLEER. The CDR3 has 15 residues. V shed 3 bases, J shed 2 bases, and the junction held 6 bases outside the gene matches. CDR3 nucleotides: TGCGCCAGCAGCCATTCTCACAGGGGAAACTATGGCTACACCTTC. Protein sequence: CASSHSHRGNYGYTF.

The rearrangement links TRBV13 to TRBJ2-1; D unresolved. Between the trimmed V and J ends, which lost 6 bases and 4 bases, there was a span of 19 bases. Germline V gene lookup returns CDR1 PRHDT and CDR2 FYEKMQ (reference sequence). The CDR3 spans 16 residues. CDR3 sequence: CASRPSGAKLYNEQFF. As DNA, the CDR3 is TGTGCCAGCAGGCCCTCTGGAGCGAAACTATACAATGAGCAGTTCTTC.

CDR3 amino acids: CASSLDRGIVAFF. CDR3 DNA: TGTGCCAGCAGCCTAGACAGGGGAATAGTAGCTTTCTTT. V usage is TRBV7-9 and J usage is TRBJ1-1; the match to TRBD1 covers 8 bases. V trimming: 5 bases; J trimming: 10 bases; junction bases outside the gene matches: 9. The germline gives CDR1 SEHNR, CDR2 FQNEAQ (reference sequence). The CDR3 has 13 amino acids.

The chain combines TRBV2 with TRBJ2-7; a possible D gene is TRBD1 (8 bases). This CDR3 comprises 15 residues. Germline loops: CDR1 SNHLY, CDR2 FYNNEI. Trimming stripped 10 bases from V and 1 base from J, with 20 bases between. CDR3 protein: CATAGGTGRSYEQYF. The CDR3 DNA reads as TGTGCCACCGCCGGGGGGACAGGACGATCCTACGAGCAGTACTTC.

V is TRBV7-2 and J is TRBJ1-2, with D hard to call. This CDR3 comprises 17 residues. V shed 4 bases and J shed 0 bases, with 18 bases lying between them. The germline V gene encodes CDR1 SGHTA and CDR2 FQGNSA. The CDR3 DNA is TGTGCCAGCAGCTGGCCCCCCCGGACGGGAACTAACTATGGCTACACCTTC. This translates into CASSWPPRTGTNYGYTF.

The CDR3 DNA is TGTGCCACCAGTGATCCCGACAGGGCGGGCTACACCTTC. Protein: CATSDPDRAGYTF. The chain couples TRBV24-1 to TRBJ1-2; 7 nucleotides match TRBD1. Germline V CDR1 and CDR2: KGHDR, SFDVKD. The CDR3 runs to 13 residues. V shed 3 bases, J shed 8 bases, and the junction held 5 bases outside the gene matches.

The V and J genes are TRBV6-4 and TRBJ1-3; 8 bases agree with TRBD1. V lost 2 bases, J lost 0 bases, and 6 bases stayed unmatched. The CDR3 is 17 residues long. Germline V lookup: CDR1 MRHNA, CDR2 SNTAGT. The CDR3 sequence: CASSDPGQDSSGNTIYF. Here the CDR3 DNA reads TGTGCCAGCAGTGACCCGGGACAGGACAGCTCTGGAAACACCATATATTTT.

The chain employs TRBV10-3 and TRBJ1-2, with TRBD1 matching 9 bases. The length of the CDR3 is 15 residues. The germline V gene encodes CDR1 ENHRY and CDR2 SYGVKD. After removal of 9 bases from V and 3 bases from J, the junction contained 11 bases not matched to a gene. As DNA, the CDR3 is TGTGCCATAGAACCGGGACAGGGTCCGGACTATGGCTACACCTTC. As protein: CAIEPGQGPDYGYTF.

V usage is TRBV29-1 and J usage is TRBJ2-1; D remains ambiguous. This CDR3 contains 15 residues. The V end lost 4 bases, the J end lost 2 bases, and 15 bases lay between the germline ends. CDR1 and CDR2 from the germline V gene are SQVTM and ANQGSEA. The DNA for the CDR3 is TGCAGCGTTGCGGTACCGAGACAACCCTACAATGAGCAGTTCTTC. It codes for CSVAVPRQPYNEQFF.

The chain recombines TRBV2 with TRBJ1-5, with D possibly TRBD1 on 6 matching bases. CDR3 length: 15 residues. V gave up 4 bases and J gave up 9 bases, with 19 bases separating them. The germline CDR1 and CDR2 sequences are SNHLY and FYNNEI. The DNA for the CDR3 is TGTGCCAGCAGTGTTGGGCGGCAGGGGCCTAGGCCCCAGCATTTT. As protein: CASSVGRQGPRPQHF.

The rearrangement joins TRBV12-5 to TRBJ1-6, with D perhaps matching TRBD1 (5 bases). CDR3 length equals 16 residues. Deletions cut 0 bases from V and 7 bases from J, with 13 bases between. In germline, CDR1 is LGHNT, CDR2 FRNRAP. The DNA of the CDR3 is TGTGCTAGTGGTTTGGTCAGTGGGGGAAGAAATTCACCCCTCCACTTT. This encodes CASGLVSGGRNSPLHF.

This chain connects TRBV24-1 to TRBJ2-7; D gene uncertain. V dropped 1 base and J dropped 3 bases, with 12 bases sitting between them. From germline, CDR1 is KGHDR and CDR2 SFDVKD. The CDR3 loop spans 15 amino acids. CDR3 nucleotide sequence: TGTGCCACCAGTGATTTTATGAGTCTCTACTACGAGCAGTACTTC. This translates into CATSDFMSLYYEQYF.

This clone occurred a few times. The gene calls are TRBV28 and TRBJ2-7; D possibly corresponds to TRBD1 (6 bases). The CDR3 runs 14 residues. The germline V gene has CDR1 MDHEN and CDR2 SYDVKM. Trimming pared 6 bases from V and 2 bases from J, leaving 14 bases between. The CDR3 DNA sequence: TGTGCCAGCAGCTTCTGGGACACCGCCTACGAGCAGTACTTC. Residues: CASSFWDTAYEQYF.

The V call is TRBV5-1, the J call TRBJ1-1; weak D call: TRBD1 (5 bases). Germline CDR1 reads SGHRS; CDR2 reads YFSETQ. The CDR3 spans 15 residues. The V and J ends lost 4 bases and 1 base respectively, with 14 bases between them. The CDR3 reads CASSENIGGNTEAFF. CDR3 coding DNA: TGCGCCAGCAGCGAAAACATCGGGGGGAACACTGAAGCTTTCTTT.

The V gene is TRBV7-3, the J gene TRBJ2-3, with TRBD1 identical over 7 bases. CDR1 SGHTA and CDR2 FQGTGA come from the germline V gene. The CDR3 extends over 16 amino acids. Unmatched junction bases numbered 8, after V lost 5 bases and J lost 0 bases. The CDR3 loop is CASSLGPQGSTDTQYF. In DNA, the CDR3 is TGTGCCAGCAGCCTGGGCCCACAGGGGAGCACAGATACGCAGTATTTT.